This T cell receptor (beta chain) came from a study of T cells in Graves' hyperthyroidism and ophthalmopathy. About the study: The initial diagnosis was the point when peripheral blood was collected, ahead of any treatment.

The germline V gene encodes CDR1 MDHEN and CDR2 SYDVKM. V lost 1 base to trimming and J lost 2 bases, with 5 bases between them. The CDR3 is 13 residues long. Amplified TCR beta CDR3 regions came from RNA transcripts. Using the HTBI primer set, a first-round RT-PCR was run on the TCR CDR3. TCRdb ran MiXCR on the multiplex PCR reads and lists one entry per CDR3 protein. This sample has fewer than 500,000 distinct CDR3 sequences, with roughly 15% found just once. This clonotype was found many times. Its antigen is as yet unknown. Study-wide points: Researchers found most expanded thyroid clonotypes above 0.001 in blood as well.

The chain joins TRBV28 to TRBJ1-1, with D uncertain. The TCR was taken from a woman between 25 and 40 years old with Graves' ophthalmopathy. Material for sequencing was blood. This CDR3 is CASSLLVNTEAFF. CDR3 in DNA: TGTGCCAGCAGTTTATTGGTAAACACTGAAGCTTTCTTT.